These 5 T cell receptor beta chains came from one sample sequenced in a study of T-cell memory formation after mild COVID-19. TCRdb reprocessed the 5' RACE reads with MiXCR, giving one entry per CDR3 protein. The table shows approximately 210,000 distinct CDR3 sequences, with 25% to 35% occurring only once. Sequencing was carried out using PBMCs or a T cell subset sorted from them (not recorded which). Receptors were obtained from an adult woman who had mild COVID-19 (a few samples of this study predate the infection). Cell type and time point are not known.

The chain carries TRBV4-1 and TRBJ2-1, with TRBD2 matching over 7 bases. Germline lookup yields CDR1 MGHRA and CDR2 YSYEKL. This CDR3 spans 16 amino acids. Trimming cost V 0 bases and J 4 bases; bases outside gene matches: 6. CDR3 DNA: TGCGCCAGCAGCCAAGATTTAAGCGGGGTTTACAATGAGCAGTTCTTC. Amino acid sequence: CASSQDLSGVYNEQFF.

This clonotype has more than one count but fewer than ten. This chain joins TRBV2 and TRBJ2-7; D is unresolved. CDR3 length equals 12 residues. Trimming shortened V by 0 bases and J by 6 bases, and 6 bases separated the two germline ends. CDR1 and CDR2 (germline): SNHLY, FYNNEI. CDR3 residues: CASSEALGEQYF. In DNA, the CDR3 is TGTGCCAGCAGTGAAGCCTTGGGCGAGCAGTACTTC.

CDR3 region: CASSPGRTNTGELFF. In DNA, the CDR3 is TGTGCCAGCAGTCCAGGACGGACGAACACCGGGGAGCTGTTTTTT. This rearrangement joins TRBV3-1 to TRBJ2-2; no clear D. Germline assignment: CDR1 LGHDT and CDR2 YNNKEL (reference sequence). Trimming removed 6 bases from V and 0 bases from J, with 11 bases in between. The CDR3 is 15 amino acids.

This chain joins TRBV24-1 and TRBJ1-1; D gene unclear. The CDR3 consists of 9 residues. Germline values: CDR1 KGHDR, CDR2 SFDVKD. Trimming cost V 8 bases and J 3 bases, with 0 bases left between them. CDR3: CATNTEAFF. The CDR3 DNA sequence: TGTGCCACCAACACTGAAGCTTTCTTT.

The chain has TRBV19 and TRBJ2-1, with D maybe TRBD2 (6 bases). CDR1 and CDR2 (germline): LNHDA, SQIVND (reference sequence). The V and J ends lost 5 bases and 9 bases respectively, with 14 bases between them. The CDR3 consists of 13 residues. In nucleotides, the CDR3 is TGTGCCAGTAGTTTGGGAGGAATCGGTGAGCAGTTCTTC. It translates to CASSLGGIGEQFF.